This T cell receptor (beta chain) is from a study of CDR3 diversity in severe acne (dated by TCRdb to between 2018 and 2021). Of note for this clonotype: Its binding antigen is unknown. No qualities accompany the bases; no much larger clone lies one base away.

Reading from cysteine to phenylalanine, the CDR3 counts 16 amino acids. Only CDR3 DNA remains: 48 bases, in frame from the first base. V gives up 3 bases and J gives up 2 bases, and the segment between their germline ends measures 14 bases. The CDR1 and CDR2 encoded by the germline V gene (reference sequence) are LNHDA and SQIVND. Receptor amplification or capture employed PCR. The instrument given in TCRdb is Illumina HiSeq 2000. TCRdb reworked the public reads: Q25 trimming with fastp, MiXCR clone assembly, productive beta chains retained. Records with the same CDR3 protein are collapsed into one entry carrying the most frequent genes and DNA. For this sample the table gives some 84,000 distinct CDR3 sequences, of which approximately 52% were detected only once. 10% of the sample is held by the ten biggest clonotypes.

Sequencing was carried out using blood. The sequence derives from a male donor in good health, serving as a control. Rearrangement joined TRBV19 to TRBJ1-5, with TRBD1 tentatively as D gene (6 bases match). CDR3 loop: CASSIWGGGGNQPQHF. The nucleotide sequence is TGTGCCAGTAGTATTTGGGGGGGCGGAGGCAATCAGCCCCAGCATTTT.